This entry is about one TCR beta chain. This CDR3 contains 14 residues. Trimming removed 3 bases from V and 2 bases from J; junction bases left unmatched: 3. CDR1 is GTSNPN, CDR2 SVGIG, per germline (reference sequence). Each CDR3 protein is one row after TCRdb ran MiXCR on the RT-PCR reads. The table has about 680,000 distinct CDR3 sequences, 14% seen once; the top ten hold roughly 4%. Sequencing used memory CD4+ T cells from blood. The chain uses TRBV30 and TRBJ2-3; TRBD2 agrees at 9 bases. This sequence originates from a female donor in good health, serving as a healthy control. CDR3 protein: CAWRGLANTDTQYF. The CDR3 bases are TGTGCCTGGAGAGGACTAGCGAACACAGATACGCAGTATTTT.